The clone carrying this TCR beta chain was observed once. What it binds is not known. A sample-barcoded 5' primer and a J-beta primer mix were used in a second PCR of roughly 6 to 11 cycles. TCRdb processed the 5' RACE reads anew with MiXCR; each CDR3 protein has one entry. Of 550,000 to 650,000 distinct CDR3 sequences detected, roughly a quarter appear once; the ten largest clones hold over 3.5%. Germline CDR1 MNHEY, CDR2 SMNVEV (reference sequence). The CDR3 length is 15 residues. Trimming shortened V by 5 bases and J by 3 bases, and 13 bases separated the two germline ends. These data are taken from a study of blood T cells in healthy people across ages. Notes on the study in general: Long-lived donors exceeded aged donors in naive CD4+ cells and diversity. Per million T cells, the diversity of TCR beta decreased roughly linearly as age advanced.

The sample also formed part of further work on T cells of mothers and their children. From that study: All donors were healthy and Caucasian; they were a few mothers and their six children.

The V call is TRBV27, the J call TRBJ2-2; D possibly corresponds to TRBD1 (5 bases). The sequenced material came from blood. This clonotype was sampled from a boy aged 2 to 10 in good health. CDR3: CASSHQGPDTGELFF. DNA of the CDR3: TGTGCCAGCAGTCACCAGGGCCCCGACACCGGGGAGCTGTTTTTT.